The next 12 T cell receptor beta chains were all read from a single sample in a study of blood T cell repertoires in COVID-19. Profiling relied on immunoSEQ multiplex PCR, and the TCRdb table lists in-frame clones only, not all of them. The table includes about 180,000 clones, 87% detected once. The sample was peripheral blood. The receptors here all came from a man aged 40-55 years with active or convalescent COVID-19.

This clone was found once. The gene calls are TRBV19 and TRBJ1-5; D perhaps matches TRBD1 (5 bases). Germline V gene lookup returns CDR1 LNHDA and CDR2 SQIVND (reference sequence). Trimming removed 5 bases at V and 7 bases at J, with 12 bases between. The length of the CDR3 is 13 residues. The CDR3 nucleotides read TGTGCCAGTAGTGGGGCCAGGTTGCAGCCCCAGCATTTT. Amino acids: CASSGARLQPQHF. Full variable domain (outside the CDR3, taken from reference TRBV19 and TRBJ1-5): DGGITQSPKYLFRKEGQNVTLSCEQNLNHDAMYWYRQDPGQGLRLIYYSQIVNDFQKGDIAEGYSVSREKKESFPLTVTSAQKNPTAFYLCASSGARLQPQHFGDGTRLSIL.

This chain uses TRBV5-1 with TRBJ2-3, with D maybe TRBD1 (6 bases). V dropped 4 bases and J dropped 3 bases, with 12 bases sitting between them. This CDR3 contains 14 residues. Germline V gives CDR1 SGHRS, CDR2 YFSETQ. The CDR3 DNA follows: TGCGCCAGCAGCGGGGGCCAGGGTACAGATACGCAGTATTTT. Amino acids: CASSGGQGTDTQYF.

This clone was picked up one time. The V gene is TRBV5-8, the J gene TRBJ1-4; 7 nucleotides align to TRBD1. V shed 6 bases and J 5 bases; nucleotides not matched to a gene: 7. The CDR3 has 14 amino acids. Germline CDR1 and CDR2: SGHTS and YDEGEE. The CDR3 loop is CASTHDRVNEKLFF. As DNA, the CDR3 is TGTGCCAGCACCCACGACAGGGTGAATGAAAAACTGTTTTTT.

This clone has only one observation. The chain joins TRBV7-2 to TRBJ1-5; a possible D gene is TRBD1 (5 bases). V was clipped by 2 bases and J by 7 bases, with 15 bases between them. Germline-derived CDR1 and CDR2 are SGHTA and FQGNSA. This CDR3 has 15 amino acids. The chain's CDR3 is CASSLSGTEGQPQHF. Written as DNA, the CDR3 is TGTGCCAGCAGCTTAAGCGGGACTGAGGGACAGCCCCAGCATTTT.

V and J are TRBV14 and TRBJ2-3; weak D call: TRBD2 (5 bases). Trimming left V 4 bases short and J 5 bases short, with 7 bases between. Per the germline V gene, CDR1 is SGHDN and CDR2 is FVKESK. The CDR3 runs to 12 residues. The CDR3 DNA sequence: TGTGCCAGCAGCCTTCGGGGAGATACGCAGTATTTT. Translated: CASSLRGDTQYF.

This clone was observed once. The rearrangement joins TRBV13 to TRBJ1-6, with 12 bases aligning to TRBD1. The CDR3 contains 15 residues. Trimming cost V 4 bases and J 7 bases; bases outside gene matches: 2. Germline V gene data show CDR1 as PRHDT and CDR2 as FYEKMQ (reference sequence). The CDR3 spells CASSYGTGGNSPLHF. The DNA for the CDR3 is TGTGCCAGCAGCTACGGGACAGGGGGCAATTCACCCCTCCACTTT.

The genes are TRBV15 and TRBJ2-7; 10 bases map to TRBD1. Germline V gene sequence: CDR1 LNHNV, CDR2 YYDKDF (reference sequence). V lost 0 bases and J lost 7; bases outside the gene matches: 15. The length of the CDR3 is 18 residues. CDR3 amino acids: CATSRDSAGTGASGEQYF. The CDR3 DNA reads TGTGCCACCAGCAGAGACAGTGCCGGGACAGGGGCATCGGGGGAGCAGTACTTC.

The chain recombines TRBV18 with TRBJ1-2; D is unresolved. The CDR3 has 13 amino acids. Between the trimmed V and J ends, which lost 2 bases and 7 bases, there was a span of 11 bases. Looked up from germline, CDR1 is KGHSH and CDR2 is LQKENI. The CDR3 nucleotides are TGTGCCAGCTCACCATCAGCGACGGGTGGCTACACCTTC. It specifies CASSPSATGGYTF.

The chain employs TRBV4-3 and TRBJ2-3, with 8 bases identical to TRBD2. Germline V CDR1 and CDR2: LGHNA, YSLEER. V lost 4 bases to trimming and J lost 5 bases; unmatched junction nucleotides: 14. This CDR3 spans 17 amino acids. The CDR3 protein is CASSPRLQAGERDTQYF. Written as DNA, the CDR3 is TGCGCCAGCAGCCCCAGACTGCAAGCGGGGGAAAGAGATACGCAGTATTTT.

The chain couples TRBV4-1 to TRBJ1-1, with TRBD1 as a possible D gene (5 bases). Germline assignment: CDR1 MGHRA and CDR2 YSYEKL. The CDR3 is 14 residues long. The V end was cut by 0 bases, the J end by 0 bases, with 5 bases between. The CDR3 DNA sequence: TGCGCCAGCAGCCAAGAAGGGGTGAACACTGAAGCTTTCTTT. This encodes CASSQEGVNTEAFF.

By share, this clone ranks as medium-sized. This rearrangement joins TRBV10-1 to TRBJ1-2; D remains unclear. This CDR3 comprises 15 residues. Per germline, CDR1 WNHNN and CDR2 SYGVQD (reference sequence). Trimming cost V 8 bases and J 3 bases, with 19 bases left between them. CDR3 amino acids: CASLRWPLGDYGYTF. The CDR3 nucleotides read TGCGCCAGCTTGAGATGGCCCCTCGGGGACTATGGCTACACCTTC.

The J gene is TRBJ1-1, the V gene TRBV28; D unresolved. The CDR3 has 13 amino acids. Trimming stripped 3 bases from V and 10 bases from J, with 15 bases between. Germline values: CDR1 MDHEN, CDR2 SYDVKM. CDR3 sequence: CASSLAGSPGAFF. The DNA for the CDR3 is TGTGCCAGCAGTTTGGCGGGGTCCCCCGGAGCTTTCTTT.